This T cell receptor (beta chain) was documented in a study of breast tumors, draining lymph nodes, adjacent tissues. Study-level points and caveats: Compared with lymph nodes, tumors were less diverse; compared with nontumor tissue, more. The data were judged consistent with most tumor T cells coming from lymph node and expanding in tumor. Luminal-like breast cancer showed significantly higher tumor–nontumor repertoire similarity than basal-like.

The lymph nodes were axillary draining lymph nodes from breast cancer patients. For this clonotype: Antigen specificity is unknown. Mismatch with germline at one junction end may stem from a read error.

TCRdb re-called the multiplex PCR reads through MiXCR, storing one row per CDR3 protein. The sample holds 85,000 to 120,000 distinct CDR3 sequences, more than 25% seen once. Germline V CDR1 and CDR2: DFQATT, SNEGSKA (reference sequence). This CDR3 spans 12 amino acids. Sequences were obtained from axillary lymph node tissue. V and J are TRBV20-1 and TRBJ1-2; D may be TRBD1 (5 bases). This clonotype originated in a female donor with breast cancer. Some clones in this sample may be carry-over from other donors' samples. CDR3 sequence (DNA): TGCAGTGCTGTGCGTCAGGGCCATGGCTCCACCTTC. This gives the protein CSAVRQGHGSTF.